The 26 T cell receptor beta chains in this list originate from one sample, sequenced in a study of blood T cell repertoires in COVID-19. Libraries were prepared by immunoSEQ multiplex PCR; TCRdb keeps only in-frame clonotypes and omits some of them. The sample has under 200,000 clones; 82% are singletons. The specimen sequenced was PBMCs or T cells enriched from blood (not recorded which). The source is a man aged 50-60 years who had recovered from COVID-19.

This clone was seen only once. The chain employs TRBV10-2 and TRBJ1-2; D unresolved. The CDR3 has 15 residues. Germline V gives CDR1 WSHSY, CDR2 SAAADI. Trimming took 1 base from V and 1 from J, leaving 10 bases between them. The CDR3 sequence is CASSELAGLNYGYTF. The CDR3 DNA follows: TGCGCCAGCAGTGAGTTGGCAGGACTTAACTATGGCTACACCTTC.

This rearrangement joins TRBV2 to TRBJ2-1; possible D gene TRBD2, 5 bases. Per the germline V gene, CDR1 is SNHLY and CDR2 is FYNNEI. Trimming cost V 0 bases and J 14 bases, with 20 bases left between them. The CDR3 length is 15 residues. The CDR3 nucleotides read TGTGCCAGCAGTGAAGCAAGTCGCAGGACTTCCGAGGAGTTCTTC. This codes for CASSEASRRTSEEFF.

The rearrangement uses TRBV9 and TRBJ2-3; a possible D gene is TRBD2 (6 bases). Trimming shortened V by 2 bases and J by 6 bases, and 13 bases separated the two germline ends. This CDR3 has 14 residues. Germline-derived CDR1 and CDR2 are SGDLS and YYNGEE. The CDR3 coding sequence is TGTGCCAGCAGCGTCGACCAGCGGGCGGATACGCAGTATTTT. It is translated as CASSVDQRADTQYF. Together with reference TRBV9 and TRBJ2-3, the CDR3 gives the full variable domain: DSGVTQTPKHLITATGQRVTLRCSPRSGDLSVYWYQQSLDQGLQFLIQYYNGEERAKGNILERFSAQQFPDLHSELNLSSLELGDSALYFCASSVDQRADTQYFGPGTRLTVL.

CDR3 coding DNA: TGCAGCGTGTTAGGGACAGAAGCTAATGAAAAACTGTTTTTT. Translation gives CSVLGTEANEKLFF. The J gene is TRBJ1-4, the V gene TRBV29-1; 7 bases agree with TRBD1. The germline CDR1 and CDR2 sequences are SQVTM and ANQGSEA. The trim removed 6 bases at V and 3 bases at J, leaving 7 bases unmatched. The length of the CDR3 is 14 residues.

The chain employs TRBV5-1 and TRBJ2-4; 12 bases agree with TRBD2. Losses at the gene ends were 6 bases for V and 7 bases for J; bases not matched to a gene: 5. CDR3 length: 14 amino acids. Germline V lookup: CDR1 SGHRS, CDR2 YFSETQ. CDR3 bases: TGCGCCAGCAAGTCTAGCGGGAGGGCCAACATTCAGTACTTC. This sequence encodes CASKSSGRANIQYF.

The chain carries TRBV5-1 and TRBJ2-2; D may be TRBD2 (5 bases). This CDR3 contains 14 residues. V lost 0 bases and J lost 4, with 7 bases in between. CDR1 is SGHRS, CDR2 YFSETQ, per germline. CDR3 protein: CASSLEGSTGELFF. CDR3 bases: TGCGCCAGCAGCTTGGAAGGGAGCACCGGGGAGCTGTTTTTT.

The chain recombines TRBV3-1 (or the pseudogene TRBV3-2) with TRBJ1-5, with 9 bases that match TRBD1. This CDR3 has 13 amino acids. Germline-derived CDR1 and CDR2 are LGHDT and YNNKEL (reference sequence). With V trimmed by 5 bases and J by 11 bases, 7 bases remained unmatched. The DNA of the CDR3 is TGTGCCAGCAGCGACAGGGGGGAAGAGACCCAGCATTTT. Protein product: CASSDRGEETQHF.

This clone has just one count. The chain employs TRBV6-1 and TRBJ2-7; 10 bases map to TRBD2. The CDR3 runs to 15 residues. With 3 bases clipped from V and 6 bases from J, the junction kept 8 bases outside the gene matches. The germline CDR1 and CDR2 sequences are MNHNS and SASEGT. CDR3 residues: CASSEPGLASLEQYF. The CDR3 DNA reads TGTGCCAGCAGTGAGCCGGGACTAGCGTCACTCGAGCAGTACTTC.

This clone was observed once. CDR3 sequence: CASSIRLADEQFF. Here the CDR3 DNA reads TGTGCCAGTAGTATCCGACTAGCGGATGAGCAGTTCTTC. The chain has TRBV19 and TRBJ2-1; 9 bases map to TRBD2. CDR1 is LNHDA and CDR2 is SQIVND in the germline V gene (reference sequence). Unmatched junction bases numbered 2, after V lost 3 bases and J lost 8 bases. CDR3 size: 13 residues.

This sequence joins TRBV5-1 and TRBJ2-2; TRBD1 matches at 12 bases. The V gene end was trimmed by 0 bases and the J gene end by 6 bases; junction bases not matched to a gene: 9. The CDR3 spans 18 residues. CDR1 is SGHRS and CDR2 is YFSETQ in the germline V gene. The CDR3 here is CASSLEGTGGISSGELFF. CDR3 nucleotide sequence: TGCGCCAGCAGCTTGGAAGGGACAGGGGGCATTTCGTCCGGGGAGCTGTTTTTT. The full variable domain, rest sourced from reference TRBV5-1 and TRBJ2-2, is KAGVTQTPRYLIKTRGQQVTLSCSPISGHRSVSWYQQTPGQGLQFLFEYFSETQRNKGNFPGRFSGRQFSNSRSEMNVSTLELGDSALYLCASSLEGTGGISSGELFFGEGSRLTVL.

This clone was seen only once. This sequence joins TRBV29-1 and TRBJ2-5; 7 nucleotides agree with TRBD1. The CDR3 length is 15 residues. The J segment lost 0 bases and the V segment lost 0 bases, leaving 4 bases of the junction unmatched. Germline lookup yields CDR1 SQVTM and CDR2 ANQGSEA. CDR3 amino acids: CSVEDPGTDQETQYF. CDR3 in DNA: TGCAGCGTTGAAGACCCCGGGACAGACCAAGAGACCCAGTACTTC.

The chain links TRBV7-9 to TRBJ1-2; TRBD1 might be the D (5 bases). V was pared by 4 bases and J by 4 bases, with 7 bases between. The germline V gene encodes CDR1 SEHNR and CDR2 FQNEAQ (reference sequence). The CDR3 has 12 amino acids. This chain's CDR3 is CASSYDSYGYTF. The DNA of the CDR3 is TGTGCCAGCAGCTATGACAGCTATGGCTACACCTTC.

The rearrangement uses TRBV3-1 (or the pseudogene TRBV3-2) and TRBJ2-3, with 7 bases lining up with TRBD2. J gave up 3 bases and V 4 bases, and 4 bases lay outside the gene matches. The CDR3 consists of 14 residues. Germline CDR1 LGHDT, CDR2 YNNKEL (reference sequence). CDR3: CASSPEAGTDTQYF. In nucleotides, the CDR3 is TGTGCCAGCAGCCCTGAAGCGGGGACAGATACGCAGTATTTT.

The V and J genes are TRBV12-3 or TRBV12-4 and TRBJ1-1; D is ambiguous. Trimming pared 6 bases from V and 11 bases from J, leaving 19 bases between. This CDR3 has 13 amino acids. The CDR3 here is CASSRDERGSAFF. The CDR3 DNA follows: TGTGCCAGCAGCCGAGACGAGCGAGGGTCCGCTTTCTTT.

The chain uses TRBV27 and TRBJ2-5; TRBD2 agrees at 10 bases. Germline CDR1 MNHEY, CDR2 SMNVEV (reference sequence). The CDR3 consists of 15 residues. V lost 3 bases to trimming and J lost 6 bases; unmatched junction nucleotides: 7. The CDR3: CASSLASGSGKTQYF. The CDR3 DNA is TGTGCCAGCAGTTTGGCTAGCGGGAGTGGGAAGACCCAGTACTTC.

The chain has TRBV6-5 and TRBJ1-2; the D is unclear. Germline lookup yields CDR1 MNHEY and CDR2 SVGAGI. Trimming removed 7 bases from V and 6 bases from J, with 21 bases in between. This CDR3 spans 15 amino acids. For the CDR3, the DNA is TGTGCCAGCAAAGTCCTCGTGAGCGCGTACGATGGCTACACCTTC. It encodes CASKVLVSAYDGYTF.

This sequence joins TRBV7-2 and TRBJ2-5; 8 bases match TRBD2. The CDR3 has 15 amino acids. Unmatched junction bases numbered 8, after V lost 3 bases and J lost 5 bases. CDR1 and CDR2 from the germline V gene are SGHTA and FQGNSA. CDR3 DNA: TGTGCCAGCAGCTTTAGCAGCGGGGGCGTTGAGACCCAGTACTTC. It specifies CASSFSSGGVETQYF.

V and J are TRBV28 and TRBJ2-6; no clear D gene. The CDR3 has 12 amino acids. Germline lookup yields CDR1 MDHEN and CDR2 SYDVKM. Trimming cost V 4 bases and J 4 bases, with 2 bases left between them. CDR3 bases: TGTGCCAGCAGTTCAGGGGCCAACGTCCTGACTTTC. This sequence encodes CASSSGANVLTF.

Worth noting for this clone: This specimen includes other DNA sequences encoding the same CDR3. V and J are TRBV11-2 and TRBJ2-7; D gene unclear. Germline V gene lookup returns CDR1 SGHAT and CDR2 FQNNGV. V lost 6 bases and J lost 2, with 5 bases in between. This CDR3 region has 11 residues. The CDR3 coding sequence is TGTGCCAGCAGTTACACCTACGAGCAGTACTTC. It is translated as CASSYTYEQYF.

This rearrangement joins TRBV19 to TRBJ2-7, with 12 bases identical to TRBD1. The CDR3 is 15 amino acids. Germline assignment: CDR1 LNHDA and CDR2 SQIVND (reference sequence). Trimming cost V 3 bases and J 0 bases; bases outside gene matches: 0. The CDR3 is CASSMGQGASYEQYF. The CDR3 coding sequence is TGTGCCAGTAGTATGGGACAGGGGGCCTCCTACGAGCAGTACTTC. Variable domain in full (rest from reference TRBV19 and TRBJ2-7): DGGITQSPKYLFRKEGQNVTLSCEQNLNHDAMYWYRQDPGQGLRLIYYSQIVNDFQKGDIAEGYSVSREKKESFPLTVTSAQKNPTAFYLCASSMGQGASYEQYFGPGTRLTVT.

The chain joins TRBV29-1 to TRBJ1-4; 7 nucleotides line up with TRBD1. This CDR3 is built from 14 residues. Germline V gives CDR1 SQVTM, CDR2 ANQGSEA. V was pared by 4 bases and J by 6 bases, with 8 bases of the junction left unmatched. The CDR3 bases are TGCAGCGTTGCCGAAGGGACAGTAGATGAAAAACTGTTTTTT. It encodes CSVAEGTVDEKLFF.

The V call is TRBV12-5, the J call TRBJ1-1; D might be TRBD1 (6 bases). Germline-derived CDR1 and CDR2 are LGHNT and FRNRAP. Trimming cost V 1 base and J 8 bases, with 8 bases left between them. The CDR3 has 12 amino acids. The CDR3 loop reads CASGLGQGEAFF. The CDR3 DNA sequence: TGTGCTAGTGGTTTGGGTCAGGGGGAAGCTTTCTTT.

A few counts support this clone. The chain joins TRBV18 to TRBJ1-6; no firm D call. This CDR3 has 15 amino acids. V was pared by 3 bases and J by 7 bases, with 13 bases between. Germline CDR1 reads KGHSH; CDR2 reads LQKENI. The CDR3 region is CASSPSGQENSPLHF. The CDR3 DNA reads TGTGCCAGCTCACCGTCTGGGCAGGAAAATTCACCCCTCCACTTT.

The genes are TRBV15 and TRBJ2-7, with D perhaps TRBD2 (5 bases). V was shortened by 0 bases and J by 5 bases, with 8 bases between the two germline ends. There are 13 residues in the CDR3. Germline V CDR1 and CDR2: LNHNV, YYDKDF (reference sequence). The CDR3 bases are TGTGCCACCAGCAGAGAATCGAGGGACGAGCAGTACTTC. Translation gives CATSRESRDEQYF.

The table lists this clone with a count of one. The chain joins TRBV2 to TRBJ2-3; possible D gene TRBD1, 6 bases. This CDR3 has 15 amino acids. Trimming pared 6 bases from V and 0 bases from J, leaving 13 bases between. Per germline, CDR1 SNHLY and CDR2 FYNNEI. CDR3 sequence (DNA): TGTGCCAGCAGGACCGGACAGTCTAGCACAGATACGCAGTATTTT. Amino acid sequence: CASRTGQSSTDTQYF.

The V gene is TRBV6-5, the J gene TRBJ1-6, with 7 bases that match TRBD1. Germline loops: CDR1 MNHEY, CDR2 SVGAGI. V lost 2 bases to trimming and J lost 8 bases; unmatched junction nucleotides: 6. This CDR3 is built from 15 residues. As DNA, the CDR3 is TGTGCCAGCAGTTACGAGGGCAGGGGGTATTCACCCCTCCACTTT. This encodes CASSYEGRGYSPLHF.